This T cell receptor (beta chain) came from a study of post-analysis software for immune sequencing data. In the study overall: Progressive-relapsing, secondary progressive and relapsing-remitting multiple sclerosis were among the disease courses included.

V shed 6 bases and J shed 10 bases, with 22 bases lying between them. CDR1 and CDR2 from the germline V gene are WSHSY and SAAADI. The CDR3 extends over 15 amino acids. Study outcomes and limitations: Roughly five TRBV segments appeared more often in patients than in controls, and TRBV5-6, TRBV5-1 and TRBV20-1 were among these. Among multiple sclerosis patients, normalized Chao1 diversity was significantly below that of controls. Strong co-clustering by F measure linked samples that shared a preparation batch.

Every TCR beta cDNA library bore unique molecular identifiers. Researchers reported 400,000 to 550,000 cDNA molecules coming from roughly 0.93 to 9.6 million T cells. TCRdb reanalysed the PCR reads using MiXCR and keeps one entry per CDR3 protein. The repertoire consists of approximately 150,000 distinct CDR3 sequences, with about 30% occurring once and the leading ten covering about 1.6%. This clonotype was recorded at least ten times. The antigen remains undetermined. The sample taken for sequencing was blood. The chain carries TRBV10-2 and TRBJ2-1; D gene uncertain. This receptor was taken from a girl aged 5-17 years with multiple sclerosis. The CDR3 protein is CASRDPGHLRFEQFF. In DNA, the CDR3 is TGCGCCAGCAGAGATCCGGGCCACCTCCGATTCGAGCAGTTCTTC.